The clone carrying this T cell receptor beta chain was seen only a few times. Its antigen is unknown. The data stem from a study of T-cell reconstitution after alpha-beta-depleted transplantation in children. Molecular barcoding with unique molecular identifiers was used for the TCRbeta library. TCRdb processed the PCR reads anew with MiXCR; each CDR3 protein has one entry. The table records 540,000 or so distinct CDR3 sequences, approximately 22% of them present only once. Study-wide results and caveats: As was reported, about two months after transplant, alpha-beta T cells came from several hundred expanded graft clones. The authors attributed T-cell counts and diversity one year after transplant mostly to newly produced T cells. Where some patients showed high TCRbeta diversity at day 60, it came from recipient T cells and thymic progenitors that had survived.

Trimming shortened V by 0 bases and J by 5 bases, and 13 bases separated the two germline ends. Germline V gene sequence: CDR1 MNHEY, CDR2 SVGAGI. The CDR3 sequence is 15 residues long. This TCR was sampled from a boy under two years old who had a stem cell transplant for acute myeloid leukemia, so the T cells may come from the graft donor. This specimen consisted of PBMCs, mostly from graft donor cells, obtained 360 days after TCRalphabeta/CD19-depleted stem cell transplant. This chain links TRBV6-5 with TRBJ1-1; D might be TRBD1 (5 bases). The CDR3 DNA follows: TGTGCCAGCAGTTACTCAAGGCAGGGAAAGACTGAAGCTTTCTTT. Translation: CASSYSRQGKTEAFF.